This is a list of T cell receptor beta chains from one sample in a study of T cell responses to AZD1222 COVID-19 vaccine. Some clones are missing from TCRdb's copy, which holds only in-frame ones; the method was immunoSEQ multiplex PCR. The repertoire holds 150,000 or so clones, with 90% to 95% as singletons. The starting material was peripheral blood, obtained on day 0 of AZD1222 vaccination. The receptor source for this set is an adult in good health. The CDR3 runs from the conserved cysteine through the conserved F or W. Fields, in order: D gene, clone size, V gene, CDR3 length, J gene, CDR3 protein, CDR3 DNA. A D gene is named only where the DNA matches it firmly. Some rows have no size entry. The others give once, few or many, or a class for an expanded clone.

.	.	TRBV2	13	TRBJ2-1	CASSLVPSNEQFF	TGTGCCAGCAGTCTGGTCCCGAGCAATGAGCAGTTCTTC
.	.	TRBV27	12	TRBJ2-7	CASTDGLYEQYF	TGTGCCAGCACCGATGGTTTATACGAGCAGTACTTC
.	once	TRBV9	15	TRBJ2-7	CASSVDLDSSYEQYF	TGTGCCAGCAGCGTAGATCTGGACAGCTCCTACGAGCAGTACTTC
.	.	TRBV5-8	13	TRBJ1-2	CASSIAGTGGYTF	TGTGCCAGCAGCATAGCCGGGACCGGGGGCTACACCTTC
TRBD1	.	TRBV7-8	13	TRBJ1-2	CASSARDSHGYTF	TGTGCCAGCAGCGCTCGGGACAGCCATGGCTACACCTTC
.	.	TRBV28	15	TRBJ1-1	CASSGNRAAGTEAFF	TGTGCCAGCAGTGGGAACAGGGCAGCGGGTACTGAAGCTTTCTTT
.	.	TRBV3-1/TRBV3-2	16	TRBJ1-1	CASSQEGRYWGTEAFF	TGTGCCAGCAGCCAAGAAGGGCGATATTGGGGCACTGAAGCTTTCTTT
TRBD1	.	TRBV2	15	TRBJ2-3	CASSGVGGGSDTQYF	TGTGCCAGCAGTGGAGTAGGGGGCGGGTCAGATACGCAGTATTTT
.	.	TRBV6-1	14	TRBJ1-6	CASSEGRSNSPLHF	TGTGCCAGCAGTGAAGGCCGTAGTAATTCACCCCTCCACTTT
TRBD2	.	TRBV7-8	13	TRBJ2-1	CASMSGGYNEQFF	TGTGCCAGCATGAGCGGGGGGTACAATGAGCAGTTCTTC
.	.	TRBV30	12	TRBJ1-1	CAWRLQAGGAFF	TGTGCCTGGAGACTTCAGGCTGGGGGAGCTTTCTTT
.	.	TRBV19	14	TRBJ1-5	CATTSRYSNQPQHF	TGTGCCACCACATCGAGGTATAGCAATCAGCCCCAGCATTTT
.	few	TRBV4-1	15	TRBJ1-2	CASSHDAANNYGYTF	TGCGCCAGCAGCCACGATGCCGCGAACAACTATGGCTACACCTTC
TRBD1	.	TRBV9	15	TRBJ2-2	CASRAGGVNTGELFF	TGTGCCAGCAGAGCAGGGGGCGTAAACACCGGGGAGCTGTTTTTT
.	.	TRBV5-6	15	TRBJ1-1	CASSPVRGLNTEAFF	TGTGCCAGCAGCCCCGTCCGGGGACTGAACACTGAAGCTTTCTTT
.	.	TRBV4-2	15	TRBJ2-7	CASSQDSASSYEQYF	TGTGCCAGCAGCCAAGATTCGGCGAGCTCCTACGAGCAGTACTTC
TRBD1	.	TRBV15	15	TRBJ1-2	CATSPGTGGFYGYTF	TGTGCCACCAGCCCCGGGACAGGGGGCTTCTATGGCTACACCTTC
.	.	TRBV29-1	11	TRBJ2-5	CSVGPQETQYF	TGCAGCGTTGGTCCCCAAGAGACCCAGTACTTC
TRBD1	.	TRBV18	18	TRBJ1-1	CASSSNWATGSLGTEAFF	TGTGCCAGCTCCTCAAATTGGGCGACAGGGTCTCTGGGCACTGAAGCTTTCTTT
TRBD2	once	TRBV3-1/TRBV3-2	14	TRBJ2-7	CASSQAGLAAEQYF	TGTGCCAGCAGCCAAGCGGGACTAGCGGCCGAGCAGTACTTC
.	.	TRBV28	12	TRBJ1-1	CASSLLPRGAFF	TGTGCCAGCAGTTTATTACCCCGCGGCGCTTTCTTT
.	.	TRBV30	13	TRBJ1-3	CAWQHISGNTIYF	TGTGCCTGGCAACATATCTCTGGAAACACCATATATTTT
.	.	TRBV5-4	16	TRBJ2-1	CASSLVLTRSYNEQFF	TGTGCCAGCAGCTTGGTGTTGACCCGCTCCTACAATGAGCAGTTCTTC
.	.	TRBV27	13	TRBJ1-2	CASSTGQDYGYTF	TGTGCCAGCAGTACTGGACAAGACTATGGCTACACCTTC
.	.	TRBV3-1/TRBV3-2	15	TRBJ2-3	CASSQEGDSTDTQYF	TGTGCCAGCAGCCAGGAGGGGGATAGCACAGATACGCAGTATTTT
.	.	TRBV3-1/TRBV3-2	13	TRBJ1-2	CASTSQDNYGYTF	TGTGCCAGCACTTCACAGGACAACTATGGCTACACCTTC
.	.	TRBV7-8	18	TRBJ2-1	CASSLARSVRHSYNEQFF	TGTGCCAGCAGCTTAGCGCGATCAGTGCGGCATTCCTACAATGAGCAGTTCTTC
.	.	TRBV30	15	TRBJ2-1	CAWSRIARQYNEQFF	TGTGCCTGGAGTAGAATAGCCCGGCAGTACAATGAGCAGTTCTTC
.	.	TRBV9	14	TRBJ2-3	CASSVGQGTDTQYF	TGTGCCAGCAGCGTAGGACAGGGCACAGATACGCAGTATTTT
.	once	TRBV5-5	17	TRBJ1-2	CASTVTRNFEGFYGYTF	TGTGCCAGCACCGTCACCAGGAACTTCGAGGGCTTTTATGGCTACACCTTC
TRBD1	.	TRBV5-4	15	TRBJ2-1	CASSMTGEIYNEQFF	TGTGCCAGCAGCATGACAGGGGAAATCTACAATGAGCAGTTCTTC
TRBD1	.	TRBV6-2/TRBV6-3	14	TRBJ1-2	CASSDGQGAGGYTF	TGTGCCAGCAGTGATGGACAGGGGGCCGGTGGCTACACCTTC
.	.	TRBV7-9	16	TRBJ1-4	CASSFKKQLGNEKLFF	TGTGCCAGCAGCTTTAAGAAACAGCTCGGTAATGAAAAACTGTTTTTT
.	.	TRBV11-3	15	TRBJ1-3	CASSSRGRSGNTIYF	TGTGCCAGCAGCTCCAGGGGCCGCTCTGGAAACACCATATATTTT
TRBD1	.	TRBV19	13	TRBJ1-2	CASSKQGNYGYTF	TGTGCCAGTAGTAAACAGGGGAACTATGGCTACACCTTC
.	.	TRBV6-1	16	TRBJ2-1	CASSEILLGTWYEQFF	TGTGCCAGCAGTGAGATATTACTAGGAACGTGGTATGAGCAGTTCTTC
.	.	TRBV5-8	12	TRBJ1-2	CASRPRSVGYTF	TGTGCCAGCAGGCCGCGTTCGGTGGGCTACACCTTC
TRBD1	.	TRBV10-3	14	TRBJ1-2	CAISAGGAGYGYTF	TGTGCCATCAGTGCAGGGGGCGCGGGCTATGGCTACACCTTC
.	.	TRBV7-9	12	TRBJ2-1	CASRGVYNEQFF	TGTGCCAGCAGGGGAGTATACAATGAGCAGTTCTTC
TRBD1	.	TRBV28	16	TRBJ2-5	CATIGTGGGRGETQYF	TGTGCCACCATTGGGACAGGGGGTGGTAGGGGAGAGACCCAGTACTTC
TRBD1	.	TRBV5-1	14	TRBJ2-1	CASSLGQVVNEQFF	TGCGCCAGCAGCCTGGGACAGGTAGTGAATGAGCAGTTCTTC
.	.	TRBV27	13	TRBJ1-6	CASSLLLYSPLHF	TGTGCCAGCAGTTTGCTACTCTATTCACCCCTCCACTTT
.	.	TRBV10-3	14	TRBJ2-3	CAISASGGTDTQYF	TGTGCCATCAGTGCGTCGGGGGGCACAGATACGCAGTATTTT
TRBD1	.	TRBV12-3/TRBV12-4	13	TRBJ1-2	CASTLDRANGYTF	TGTGCCAGCACCCTCGACAGGGCAAATGGCTACACCTTC
.	.	TRBV6-1	13	TRBJ1-5	CASSEGRNQPQHF	TGTGCCAGCAGTGAAGGTCGGAATCAGCCCCAGCATTTT
.	.	TRBV4-1	15	TRBJ1-5	CASSHSHGSNQPQHF	TGCGCCAGCAGCCACTCCCATGGCAGCAATCAGCCCCAGCATTTT
TRBD2	few	TRBV7-9	19	TRBJ2-3	CASSSRISTSGEGTDTQYF	TGTGCCAGCAGCTCACGAATCTCGACTAGCGGGGAAGGCACAGATACGCAGTATTTT
.	.	TRBV21-1	12	TRBJ1-4	CASSKEDEKLFF	TGTGCCAGCAGCAAAGAGGATGAAAAACTGTTTTTT
.	once	TRBV7-2	17	TRBJ1-2	CASSLSPREPGAVGYTF	TGTGCCAGCAGCTTATCACCCAGGGAGCCGGGGGCTGTTGGCTACACCTTC
.	.	TRBV7-2	12	TRBJ2-5	CASSFYEETQYF	TGTGCCAGCAGCTTCTACGAAGAGACCCAGTACTTC
.	.	TRBV28	16	TRBJ1-5	CASSPPAVWSNQPQHF	TGTGCCAGCAGTCCCCCGGCGGTTTGGAGCAATCAGCCCCAGCATTTT
TRBD1	.	TRBV15	13	TRBJ2-7	CATSSLQGYEQYF	TGTGCCACCAGCAGCCTACAGGGGTACGAGCAGTACTTC
.	.	TRBV7-9	14	TRBJ2-5	CASSPRTPQETQYF	TGTGCCAGCAGCCCAAGGACACCCCAAGAGACCCAGTACTTC
.	.	TRBV5-1	15	TRBJ1-2	CASSLAVAGPYGYTF	TGCGCCAGCAGCTTGGCCGTTGCAGGGCCCTATGGCTACACCTTC
.	.	TRBV27	13	TRBJ1-2	CASSFNLRHGYTF	TGTGCCAGCAGTTTTAACCTCAGGCATGGCTACACCTTC